This T cell receptor (beta chain) was identified in a study of blood T cells in healthy people across ages. Germline V gene sequence: CDR1 SEHNR, CDR2 FQNEAQ (reference sequence). The CDR3 runs 16 residues. To note about this clonotype: Its antigen is unknown.

The study's findings and limits: With unsorted PBMCs, a conclusive comparison of naive versus antigen-experienced cells was not possible.

The second PCR ran about 6 to 12 cycles with a sample-barcoded 5' primer and J-beta primers. A tag from a template-switch adaptor with 12 random nucleotides marked each cDNA molecule. TCRdb analysed the 5' RACE reads with MiXCR anew, one entry per CDR3 protein. The sample has hundreds of thousands of distinct CDR3 sequences; about 26% are singletons. This sample was also put to use in a study of T cells of mothers and their children. In that study: Per mother, over 10 million TCR beta CDR3 reads were obtained; per child, approximately 3 million.

Sequences were obtained from blood. The source is a boy aged 5-17 years in good health. This chain connects TRBV7-9 to TRBJ2-7; possibly TRBD1 for D (5 bases). With the DNA end fitting TRBJ2-1 better, the J assignment may be wrong. The CDR3 loop reads CASSSLTGALYNEQFF. DNA for the CDR3: TGTGCCAGCAGCTCCCTAACAGGTGCCCTTTACAATGAGCAGTTCTTC.